Described below is a single TCR beta chain sequence and its context. Here immunoSEQ multiplex PCR was the method, and the copy in TCRdb shows in-frame clones only, minus some. There are roughly 290,000 clones in the sample; about 91% occur only once, and approximately 12% lies in the top ten. These data are taken from a study of blood T cell repertoires in COVID-19. For the study at large: Acute and convalescent COVID-19 specimens originated in the United States, Italy and Spain. T cells, B-cell-depleted T cells, or PBMCs supplied cDNA or gDNA.

The receptor's source is a woman between 55 and 75 years old with acute or convalescent COVID-19. Source material: peripheral blood.

The CDR3 bases are TGTGCCACGGGGGGAGGGGGAGTAGACACTGAAGCTTTCTTT. This sequence encodes CATGGGGVDTEAFF. This chain connects TRBV10-3 to TRBJ1-1, with a weak D call TRBD1 (6 bases). The germline gives CDR1 ENHRY, CDR2 SYGVKD. The CDR3 length is 14 residues. V dropped 10 bases and J dropped 3 bases, with 18 bases sitting between them.